One TCR beta chain is described in this entry. The repertoire was sequenced with immunoSEQ multiplex PCR; TCRdb's copy has only in-frame clones and lacks some. The repertoire holds around 400,000 clones, with about four fifths as singletons. This entry belongs to a study of blood T cell repertoires in COVID-19. The overall study: PBMCs, B-cell-depleted T cells, or T cells provided the cDNA or gDNA that made up the material.

Trimming removed 7 bases from V and 3 bases from J, with 16 bases in between. This CDR3 is 14 amino acids long. CDR1 and CDR2 from the germline V gene are ENHRY and SYGVKD. Two consecutive negative NP/OP PCR tests, clearance, or resolved symptoms defined Cohort 3 recovery. The clonotype was recovered from a woman between 45 and 60 years old who had recovered from COVID-19. The chain employs TRBV10-3 and TRBJ2-7; unclear D gene. The sequenced material came from PBMCs or T cells enriched from blood (not recorded which). The CDR3, as DNA: TGTGCCATCATTCTCAGGTGCCACCTCTACGAGCAGTACTTC. Encoded protein: CAIILRCHLYEQYF.